This T cell receptor (beta chain) was found in a study of blood T cell repertoires in COVID-19. On the study more broadly: Sites in the United States, Italy and Spain provided acute and convalescent COVID-19 samples. From T cells, B-cell-depleted T cells, or PBMCs came the material, which was cDNA or gDNA.

The CDR3 sequence is 14 residues long. Deletions cut 0 bases from V and 6 bases from J, with 11 bases between. Germline loops: CDR1 SGDLS, CDR2 YYNGEE. Source study methods: Amplification with reference gene primers provided the estimates of nucleated cell counts. Sequenced by immunoSEQ multiplex PCR; TCRdb stores in-frame clones only, minus some. Clone size and the V and J calls come from that table; the DNA yielded D and trimming. The profile shows approximately 190,000 clones, approximately 80% of them singletons. Turning to this clone: This sample also contains other DNA sequences that code for the same CDR3.

The sequenced sample was peripheral blood. The gene calls are TRBV9 and TRBJ2-3; D may be TRBD1 (6 bases). The clonotype originates from a human donor with acute or convalescent COVID-19. The donor label of this sample is uncertain. CDR3: CASSVVGGWDTQYF. In DNA form, the CDR3 reads TGTGCCAGCAGCGTAGTAGGGGGTTGGGATACGCAGTATTTT.